The rows below give T cell receptor beta chains drawn from one sample of a study of T cell repertoires in cytomegalovirus infection. TCRdb reprocessed the reads with MiXCR, giving one entry per CDR3 protein. Of about 52,000 distinct CDR3 sequences in the sample, around 20% were seen once. These TCRs' antigens remain unknown. The sequences come from CD8+ T cells from cultured PBMCs, collected from culture after CMV antigen stimulation. These receptors originate from a human donor in good health (CMV status not recorded). Some clones in this sample may be carry-over from other donors' samples. Each CDR3 is given with its conserved first and last residue. The D gene is left open where the match is weak.

J: TRBJ1-1
V: TRBV5-6
D: NA
CDR3: CASSTPTEMNTEAFF

J: TRBJ2-5
V: TRBV7-2
D: NA
CDR3: CASRLTHAATYQETQYF

J: TRBJ1-5
V: TRBV27
D: TRBD1
CDR3: CASSPGTGGRQPQHF

J: TRBJ2-5
V: TRBV2
D: TRBD2
CDR3: CASSPTSGSLETQYF

J: TRBJ2-7
V: TRBV6-2/TRBV6-3
D: NA
CDR3: CASSSTLVREQYF

J: TRBJ1-2
V: TRBV15
D: NA
CDR3: CATSREDRGDGDYGYTF

J: TRBJ2-2
V: TRBV11-3
D: TRBD2
CDR3: CASSFKTSGEGTGELFF

J: TRBJ2-1
V: TRBV20-1
D: TRBD2
CDR3: CSARAGVGGNEQFF

J: TRBJ2-7
V: TRBV4-1
D: NA
CDR3: CASSPLDGDYEQYF

J: TRBJ2-1
V: TRBV7-9
D: TRBD2
CDR3: CASSLWAGASYNEQFF

J: TRBJ1-1
V: TRBV11-2
D: TRBD1
CDR3: CASSLGRGGSEAFF

J: TRBJ1-2
V: TRBV7-9
D: NA
CDR3: CASPGERQHISYGYTF

J: TRBJ2-2
V: TRBV7-2
D: NA
CDR3: CASSSTPSGELFF

J: TRBJ2-5
V: TRBV7-2
D: NA
CDR3: CASSLTTGRQTQYF

J: TRBJ2-1
V: TRBV28
D: TRBD2
CDR3: CASSKTSGRAYNEQFF

J: TRBJ1-1
V: TRBV19
D: NA
CDR3: CASSITAGSTEAFF

J: TRBJ2-1
V: TRBV5-1
D: NA
CDR3: CASSLGGADEQFF

J: TRBJ1-5
V: TRBV6-2/TRBV6-3
D: NA
CDR3: CASSTPPREQPQHF

J: TRBJ2-7
V: TRBV6-5
D: NA
CDR3: CASSYEDNPYEQYF

J: TRBJ1-1
V: TRBV12-3/TRBV12-4
D: TRBD1
CDR3: CASSFRQGDEAFF

J: TRBJ1-2
V: TRBV2
D: NA
CDR3: CAPGEAYEGYTF

J: TRBJ2-7
V: TRBV7-6
D: TRBD2
CDR3: CASSFGLADEQYF

J: TRBJ1-4
V: TRBV20-1
D: NA
CDR3: CSARGIGDEKLFF

J: TRBJ2-7
V: TRBV7-8
D: TRBD2
CDR3: CASSLVSGGAYEQYF

J: TRBJ2-7
V: TRBV27
D: NA
CDR3: CASSLWGADEQYF

J: TRBJ1-2
V: TRBV11-2
D: TRBD1
CDR3: CASSSSGTGVEGYTF

J: TRBJ1-4
V: TRBV5-1
D: NA
CDR3: CASSLVEPGENEKLFF

J: TRBJ2-1
V: TRBV9
D: TRBD2
CDR3: CASSAGTSFNEQFF

J: TRBJ2-1
V: TRBV7-9
D: TRBD1
CDR3: CASSPGQGIDEQFF

J: TRBJ2-7
V: TRBV6-5
D: NA
CDR3: CASSYSTPPYEQYF

J: TRBJ2-3
V: TRBV4-1
D: TRBD2
CDR3: CASSQLTSGSPRRTDTQYF

J: TRBJ2-5
V: TRBV29-1
D: NA
CDR3: CSVETSPETQYF

J: TRBJ2-1
V: TRBV7-2
D: TRBD1
CDR3: CASSFDRTGGAYNEQFF

J: TRBJ2-7
V: TRBV7-6
D: NA
CDR3: CASSQDVSGWYEQYF

J: TRBJ1-5
V: TRBV7-2
D: NA
CDR3: CASSLGWGKGNQPQHF